What follows describes a single TCR beta chain. The antigen it recognizes is unknown. Qualities for individual bases were not recorded, and no much larger clone is one base off. This specimen belongs to a study of blood T cell repertoires in COVID-19 (dated by TCRdb to 2020 to 2021). General notes on the study: Collaborator samples came from the United States, Italy and Spain and covered acute and convalescent phases of COVID-19. The prospective study material was composed of cDNA or gDNA derived from T cells, B-cell-depleted T cells, or PBMCs. Subjects who had been exposed to COVID-19, were actively infected with it, or had recovered from it provided the deeply sampled blood TCRbeta repertoires that made up the dataset. The repertoires were released in a freely available public database intended as a resource for research on the immune response to SARS-CoV-2. Samples came from the ongoing ImmuneRACE study (first 160 participants) plus 1,254 subjects from 6 global collaborators. Nearly every sample came with metadata listing a de-identified subject ID, COVID-19 status, age in years and sex. Where HLA class I and class II types were available, the types were taken from metadata supplied by the sample provider, not from assay-based typing.

The study at large found these results: How much clinical and demographic metadata was included differed by source and by participant, and the metadata was provided uncurated.

The immunoSEQ Assay, a bias-controlled multiplex PCR, was used to amplify TCRbeta CDR3 regions from genomic DNA. The paper's processing steps were these. Within the assay, amplification of reference gene primers was used to estimate how many nucleated cells each sample contained. To quantify the absolute abundance of each unique TCRbeta CDR3 rearrangement, sequence reads were collapsed and filtered. For each sample, productive Simpson clonality was calculated as the square root of Simpson's diversity index across productive rearrangements. TCRdb retrieved this table from immuneACCESS and kept in-frame rearrangements only. Not all clones are present; in checked studies, unresolved V genes account for under half, and no reason is known for the remainder. V, J and clone size derive from that table, while D and trimming were established from the DNA sequence. Across this sample there are roughly 64,000 clones, with approximately 84% seen only once. The leading ten clones occupy about 3.5% of the sample.

The collaborating institutions used their own protocols to collect whole blood in K2EDTA tubes. Collaborator samples were shipped for TCRbeta analysis as frozen whole blood, isolated PBMCs, or DNA extracted from either sample type. The germline V gene supplies CDR1 SGHVS and CDR2 FQNEAQ. From V the trimming removes 0 bases and from J it removes 10 bases, while the gene matches leave 18 bases of the junction unaccounted for. From the cysteine up to the phenylalanine, the CDR3 has a length of 19 residues. The retained sequence is limited to the CDR3, 57 bases, with the frame set at the first base. The sample consisted of peripheral blood. The sequence derives from a man in his forties or fifties with active COVID-19. The chain is assembled from TRBV7-8 and TRBJ1-6, and TRBD1 matches 7 of the central bases. The DNA sequence is as follows: TGTGCCAGCAGCTTAGCGGCCGCGGACAGGTTTGGGGGAGTCTCACCCCTCCACTTT. The resulting protein is CASSLAAADRFGGVSPLHF.